These T cell receptor beta chains were read from a single sample in a study of graft-versus-host responses after intestinal transplantation. Using immunoSEQ multiplex PCR, the repertoire was profiled, and TCRdb retains in-frame clones only, with some absent. The sample carries tens of thousands of clones, 87% recorded once. Sample: ileum tissue, taken about 200 days after intestinal transplant. The receptors were gathered from a human patient who received an intestinal transplant, so some T cells may come from the graft donor. Both conserved end residues are part of each CDR3. D genes are given only for firm matches. Some rows mark clone size as missing; the rest say once, few, many or name a class of expanded clone.

d_gene: NA; j_gene: TRBJ2-7; abundance: NA; v_gene: TRBV12-1; CDR3aa: CASSFGGRVAGVTYEQYF; CDR3nt: TGTGCCAGCAGCTTTGGAGGGCGGGTAGCGGGAGTAACCTACGAGCAGTACTTC
d_gene: TRBD2; j_gene: TRBJ2-7; abundance: once; v_gene: TRBV23-1; CDR3aa: CASSHPGLAIGMGFYEQYF; CDR3nt: TGCGCCAGCAGTCATCCGGGACTAGCGATTGGAATGGGGTTCTACGAGCAGTACTTC
d_gene: NA; j_gene: TRBJ2-1; abundance: NA; v_gene: TRBV9; CDR3aa: CASSGLGAYNEQFF; CDR3nt: TGCGCCAGCAGCGGACTGGGGGCGTACAATGAGCAGTTCTTC
d_gene: NA; j_gene: TRBJ2-5; abundance: NA; v_gene: TRBV28; CDR3aa: CASSLPQGQETQYF; CDR3nt: TGTGCCAGCAGTTTACCACAGGGACAAGAGACCCAGTACTTC
d_gene: NA; j_gene: TRBJ2-7; abundance: NA; v_gene: TRBV5-4; CDR3aa: CASSLGGPRAEQYF; CDR3nt: TGTGCCAGCAGCTTGGGGGGCCCAAGAGCCGAGCAGTACTTC
d_gene: TRBD2; j_gene: TRBJ2-5; abundance: NA; v_gene: TRBV2; CDR3aa: CASSSTAGTSGRWEETQYF; CDR3nt: TGTGCCAGCAGTAGTACAGCCGGGACTAGCGGGAGATGGGAAGAGACCCAGTACTTC
d_gene: NA; j_gene: TRBJ2-7; abundance: NA; v_gene: TRBV11-2; CDR3aa: CASSLEEGYEQYF; CDR3nt: TGTGCCAGCAGCTTAGAGGAAGGCTACGAGCAGTACTTC
d_gene: NA; j_gene: TRBJ1-4; abundance: NA; v_gene: TRBV5-4; CDR3aa: CASSLAGGQDEKLFF; CDR3nt: TGTGCCAGCAGCTTGGCCGGGGGCCAGGATGAAAAACTGTTTTTT
d_gene: NA; j_gene: TRBJ1-5; abundance: NA; v_gene: TRBV19; CDR3aa: CASRRLDGNQPQHF; CDR3nt: TGTGCCAGTAGGAGGTTGGACGGCAATCAGCCCCAGCATTTT
d_gene: NA; j_gene: TRBJ1-1; abundance: few; v_gene: TRBV6-5; CDR3aa: CASSYRNTEAFF; CDR3nt: TGTGCCAGCAGTTACCGGAACACTGAAGCTTTCTTT